This T cell receptor (beta chain) was sequenced in a study of blood T cell repertoires in COVID-19. Study-level background: COVID-19 samples, acute and convalescent, were from the United States, Italy and Spain.

V was cut by 10 bases and J by 12 bases, with 27 bases left in between. Germline V CDR1 and CDR2: MNHEY, SMNVEV (reference sequence). This CDR3 is 15 amino acids long. Measured with immunoSEQ multiplex PCR; TCRdb has only the in-frame clones, and not every one. The profile shows approximately 74,000 clones, approximately 88% of them singletons. The specimen sequenced was peripheral blood. The chain is built from TRBV27 and TRBJ1-4; possible D gene TRBD1, 5 bases. The origin of this receptor is a man between 65 and 85 years old with acute or convalescent COVID-19. Here the CDR3 reads CATQSQPRTGGELFF. The CDR3 DNA is TGTGCCACCCAGTCCCAGCCCAGAACGGGGGGAGAACTGTTTTTT.